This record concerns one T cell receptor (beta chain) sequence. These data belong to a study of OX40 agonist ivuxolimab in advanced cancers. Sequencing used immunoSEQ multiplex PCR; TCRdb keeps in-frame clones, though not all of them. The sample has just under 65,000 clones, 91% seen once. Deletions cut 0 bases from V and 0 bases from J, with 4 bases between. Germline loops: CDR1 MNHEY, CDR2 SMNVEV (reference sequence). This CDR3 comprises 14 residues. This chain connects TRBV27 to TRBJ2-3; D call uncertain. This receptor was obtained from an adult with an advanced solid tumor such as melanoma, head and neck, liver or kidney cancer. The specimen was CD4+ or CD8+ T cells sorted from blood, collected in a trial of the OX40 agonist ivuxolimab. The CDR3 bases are TGTGCCAGCAGTTTATCGGTTAGCACAGATACGCAGTATTTT. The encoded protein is CASSLSVSTDTQYF.